This TCR beta chain was documented in a study of T cells in Graves' hyperthyroidism and ophthalmopathy. Study context: At the time of initial diagnosis and before any treatment, peripheral blood was collected.

Uncontrolled infection, other autoimmune disease, pregnancy or lactation excluded patients. Clinical symptoms, serum thyroxine, TRAb, thyroid ultrasound and orbital computed tomography established diagnosis. Using around 10 ml of fresh peripheral blood, PBMCs were prepared. This clonotype has a count of ten or more. Amplified TCR beta CDR3 regions derived from RNA transcripts. HTBI primers drove first-round RT-PCR of the TCR CDR3. TCRdb ran MiXCR on the multiplex PCR reads and lists one entry per CDR3 protein. The sample records about 600,000 distinct CDR3 sequences, more than 15% being singletons. This CDR3 region has 15 residues. Germline V lookup: CDR1 SNHLY, CDR2 FYNNEI. Trimming removed 6 bases from V and 2 bases from J; junction bases left unmatched: 7.

The specimen sequenced was blood. The chain uses TRBV2 and TRBJ1-1, with TRBD1 identical over 9 bases. The sequence came from a woman between 40 and 55 years old with Graves' ophthalmopathy. This CDR3 is CASRVGGQGNTEAFF. As DNA, the CDR3 is TGTGCCAGCAGGGTCGGGGGACAGGGAAACACTGAAGCTTTCTTT.